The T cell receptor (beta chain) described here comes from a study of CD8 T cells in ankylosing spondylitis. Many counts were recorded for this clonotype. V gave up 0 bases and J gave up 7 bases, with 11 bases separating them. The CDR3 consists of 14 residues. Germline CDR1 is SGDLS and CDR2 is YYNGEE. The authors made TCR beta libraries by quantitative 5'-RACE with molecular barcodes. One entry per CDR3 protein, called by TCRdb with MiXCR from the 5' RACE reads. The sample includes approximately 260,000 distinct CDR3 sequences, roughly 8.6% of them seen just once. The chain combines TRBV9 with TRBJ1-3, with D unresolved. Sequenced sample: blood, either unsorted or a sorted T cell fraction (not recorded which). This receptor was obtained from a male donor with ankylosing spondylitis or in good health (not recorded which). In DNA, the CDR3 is TGTGCCAGCAGCGTAGGTTCTTCGGTGAACACCATATATTTT. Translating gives CASSVGSSVNTIYF.